This T cell receptor beta chain was sequenced for a study of control samples from healthy donors and cancer patients. The CDR3 is made up of 14 amino acids. The V end lost 2 bases, the J end lost 11 bases, and 18 bases lay between the germline ends. Germline V gene sequence: CDR1 MNHNS, CDR2 SASEGT. The protocol was immunoSEQ multiplex PCR, while the TCRdb copy is restricted to in-frame clones and leaves out a portion. This sample carries about 180,000 clones, around 90% of them seen once, and the ten largest clones take about 1.4%. The TCR was taken from a woman aged 45 to 65 in good health. This chain links TRBV6-1 with TRBJ1-2, with a tentative D call TRBD1 (5 bases). Sequencing was done on a sample of blood. CDR3 bases: TGTGCCAGCAGTGAAATCGGGACGGACCGCTTTTACACCTTC. It specifies CASSEIGTDRFYTF.